A single sample is the source of the 31 T cell receptor beta chains below, sequenced in a study of shared clonotypes between healthy human individuals. Clones were read by immunoSEQ multiplex PCR, and TCRdb kept only the in-frame ones, dropping some. The data show around 1 million clones, with over 75% seen just once and approximately 1.5% held by the top ten. The sequencing sample was made of memory CD4+ T cells sorted from blood. Documented subset: CD45RA-negative fraction. These receptors originate from a man younger than 35 in good health.

The rearrangement joins TRBV2 to TRBJ2-1, with TRBD2 matching over 13 bases. Per the germline V gene, CDR1 is SNHLY and CDR2 is FYNNEI. Unmatched junction bases numbered 2, after V lost 6 bases and J lost 0 bases. The CDR3 sequence is 16 residues long. DNA for the CDR3: TGTGCCAGCAGCAGGACTAGCGGGAGCTCCTACAATGAGCAGTTCTTC. Its protein is CASSRTSGSSYNEQFF.

On this clone itself: This CDR3 is also generated by other DNA sequences in the sample. V usage is TRBV5-4 and J usage is TRBJ1-6; 7 bases fit TRBD1. From germline, CDR1 is SGHNT and CDR2 YYREEE (reference sequence). V lost 3 bases, J lost 5 bases, and 2 bases stayed unmatched. CDR3 length equals 14 residues. CDR3: CASSWDRNNSPLHF. In DNA, the CDR3 is TGTGCCAGCAGCTGGGACAGAAATAATTCACCCCTCCACTTT.

The chain is built from TRBV30 and TRBJ2-5; D may correspond to TRBD1 or TRBD2 (6 bases each). Germline assignment: CDR1 GTSNPN and CDR2 SVGIG (reference sequence). Trimming cost V 3 bases and J 7 bases, with 21 bases left between them. This CDR3 has 15 residues. CDR3 in amino acids: CAWRIATGAPGTQYF. DNA of the CDR3: TGTGCCTGGAGGATCGCGACGGGGGCCCCCGGGACCCAGTACTTC. The full variable domain, its missing parts supplied by reference TRBV30 and TRBJ2-5, is SQTIHQWPATLVQPVGSPLSLECTVEGTSNPNLYWYRQAAGRGLQLLFYSVGIGQISSEVPQNLSASRPQDRQFILSSKKLLLSDSGFYLCAWRIATGAPGTQYFGPGTRLLVL.

The table lists this clone with a few counts. J is TRBJ1-1 and V is TRBV15; D is ambiguous. Trimming removed 1 base at V and 2 bases at J, with 5 bases between. CDR1 is LNHNV, CDR2 YYDKDF, per germline (reference sequence). This CDR3 comprises 13 residues. The CDR3: CATSRAQNTEAFF. CDR3 bases: TGTGCCACCAGCAGAGCCCAAAACACTGAAGCTTTCTTT. Filled out from reference TRBV15 and TRBJ1-1, the complete variable domain reads DAMVIQNPRYQVTQFGKPVTLSCSQTLNHNVMYWYQQKSSQAPKLLFHYYDKDFNNEADTPDNFQSRRPNTSFCFLDIRSPGLGDTAMYLCATSRAQNTEAFFGQGTRLTVV.

The J gene is TRBJ2-1, the V gene TRBV5-1; 7 nucleotides match TRBD1. The CDR3 extends over 16 amino acids. Trimming cost V 5 bases and J 5 bases; bases outside gene matches: 13. Germline CDR1 SGHRS, CDR2 YFSETQ. As DNA, the CDR3 is TGCGCCAGCAGTTCAGTCTCCGGGACAGCCAACAATGAGCAGTTCTTC. Protein product: CASSSVSGTANNEQFF.

V usage is TRBV28 and J usage is TRBJ2-5; D is unresolved. The CDR3 is 14 amino acids. Germline V gene lookup returns CDR1 MDHEN and CDR2 SYDVKM. V was trimmed by 5 bases and J by 3 bases, leaving 13 bases between them. The CDR3 protein is CASSLLGPKETQYF. The CDR3 DNA reads TGTGCCAGCAGTCTTCTCGGGCCAAAAGAGACCCAGTACTTC.

The chain recombines TRBV29-1 with TRBJ2-3; TRBD1 agrees at 7 bases. The CDR3 is made up of 14 amino acids. The germline V gene encodes CDR1 SQVTM and CDR2 ANQGSEA. The V and J ends lost 7 bases and 4 bases, in that order; junction bases with no gene match: 11. The CDR3 reads CSGTPFTGADTQYF. In DNA, the CDR3 is TGCAGCGGAACGCCTTTTACAGGGGCAGATACGCAGTATTTT.

The rearrangement links TRBV18 to TRBJ1-1; 9 bases are a match to TRBD1. Per germline, CDR1 KGHSH and CDR2 LQKENI. Trimming removed 3 bases from V and 0 bases from J; junction bases left unmatched: 2. This CDR3 spans 15 amino acids. This CDR3 reads CASSPGQGMNTEAFF. In DNA form, the CDR3 reads TGTGCCAGCTCACCTGGACAGGGGATGAACACTGAAGCTTTCTTT.

In this sample, this clone turned up a few times. A much bigger clone sits one base away, suggesting this may be a read error. The same CDR3 can be traced to other DNA sequences in this sample. The chain recombines TRBV9 with TRBJ1-2, with D hard to call. With 3 bases removed from V and 1 base from J, the gap between germline ends came to 1 base. Germline assignment: CDR1 SGDLS and CDR2 YYNGEE. The CDR3 covers 11 residues. The CDR3 DNA reads as TGTGCCAGCAGCGATAACTATGGCTACACCTTC. Protein product: CASSDNYGYTF.

This clone was seen only a few times. The chain has TRBV5-1 and TRBJ2-5; 10 nucleotides line up with TRBD2. Unmatched junction bases numbered 14, after V lost 4 bases and J lost 2 bases. The CDR3 is 18 amino acids. CDR1 is SGHRS, CDR2 YFSETQ, per germline. DNA for the CDR3: TGCGCCAGCAGCCGTCCCGGGACTAGCGTCGGAAAGCAAGAGACCCAGTACTTC. Its translation is CASSRPGTSVGKQETQYF.

V gene TRBV19 combines with J gene TRBJ2-3, with D maybe TRBD2 (7 bases). The CDR3 consists of 17 residues. Germline values: CDR1 LNHDA, CDR2 SQIVND (reference sequence). V was trimmed by 1 base and J by 1 base, leaving 15 bases between them. As DNA, the CDR3 is TGTGCCAGTAGTATAGGAGATCGGGGGGCAGGCACAGATACGCAGTATTTT. Translating it yields CASSIGDRGAGTDTQYF.

With respect to this clone: Other DNA sequences within the sample encode an identical CDR3. The V call is TRBV19, the J call TRBJ1-1, with 7 positions matching TRBD1. The CDR3 length is 13 residues. V was pared by 6 bases and J by 5 bases, with 6 bases of the junction left unmatched. Per the germline V gene, CDR1 is LNHDA and CDR2 is SQIVND (reference sequence). The CDR3 reads CASSQGGGTEAFF. For the CDR3, the DNA is TGTGCCAGTAGCCAGGGGGGCGGTACTGAAGCTTTCTTT.

The rearrangement joins TRBV5-4 to TRBJ1-6; D gene unclear. The V gene lost 0 bases and the J gene lost 9 bases, with 10 bases spanning the gap. This CDR3 has 14 amino acids. CDR1 is SGHNT and CDR2 is YYREEE in the germline V gene (reference sequence). The CDR3 spells CASSLGQTGSPLHF. The CDR3 DNA reads TGTGCCAGCAGCTTGGGTCAGACCGGTTCACCCCTCCACTTT.

The chain recombines TRBV4-3 with TRBJ2-2; no reliable D call. Between the trimmed V and J ends, which lost 0 bases and 0 bases, there was a span of 2 bases. CDR1 and CDR2 (germline): LGHNA, YSLEER. The CDR3 spans 14 residues. The CDR3 DNA reads as TGCGCCAGCAGCCAAGAATCGAACACCGGGGAGCTGTTTTTT. This encodes CASSQESNTGELFF.

The V gene is TRBV11-2, the J gene TRBJ2-5, with unresolved D. The DNA end is more similar to TRBJ2-7, so the J call may be wrong. CDR3 length equals 12 residues. Looked up from germline, CDR1 is SGHAT and CDR2 is FQNNGV. For the CDR3, the DNA is TGTGCCAGCAGCTTAGGTGACGGCGAGCAGTACTTC. Its translation is CASSLGDGEQYF.

Here the CDR3 reads CASTDLGGNYGYTF. CDR3 nucleotides: TGTGCCAGCACCGACCTTGGGGGGAACTATGGCTACACCTTC. This rearrangement joins TRBV5-4 to TRBJ1-2; D perhaps matches TRBD1 (5 bases). Trimming left V 6 bases short and J 2 bases short, with 14 bases between. Germline assignment: CDR1 SGHNT and CDR2 YYREEE (reference sequence). The CDR3 is 14 residues long.

For this clone: Other DNA sequences within the sample encode an identical CDR3. This chain links TRBV9 with TRBJ2-2; 8 bases agree with TRBD1. V was pared by 2 bases and J by 8 bases, with 5 bases of the junction left unmatched. The CDR3 consists of 14 residues. Germline CDR1 and CDR2: SGDLS and YYNGEE. CDR3 amino acids: CASSVTGAGGELFF. The CDR3 DNA reads TGTGCCAGCAGCGTGACAGGGGCCGGTGGGGAGCTGTTTTTT.

The rearrangement joins TRBV4-1 to TRBJ2-3; 8 bases map to TRBD1. Trimming cost V 3 bases and J 2 bases; bases outside gene matches: 4. The germline CDR1 and CDR2 sequences are MGHRA and YSYEKL. This CDR3 region has 15 residues. CDR3 residues: CASSHDRGLTDTQYF. CDR3 nucleotides: TGCGCCAGCAGCCATGACAGGGGCCTCACAGATACGCAGTATTTT.

This rearrangement joins TRBV2 to TRBJ1-1; D is unclear. The CDR3 contains 16 residues. Germline CDR1 and CDR2: SNHLY and FYNNEI. V dropped 7 bases and J dropped 0 bases, with 18 bases sitting between them. CDR3 sequence (DNA): TGTGCCAGCAAGAAGAACTCCGTAACTATGAACACTGAAGCTTTCTTT. Translation gives CASKKNSVTMNTEAFF. The full variable domain, rest sourced from reference TRBV2 and TRBJ1-1, is EPEVTQTPSHQVTQMGQEVILRCVPISNHLYFYWYRQILGQKVEFLVSFYNNEISEKSEIFDDQFSVERPDGSNFTLKIRSTKLEDSAMYFCASKKNSVTMNTEAFFGQGTRLTVV.

This clone was picked up a small number of times. V is TRBV5-1 and J is TRBJ1-1, with TRBD1 identical over 9 bases. Trimming cost V 7 bases and J 7 bases; bases outside gene matches: 8. The CDR3 spans 13 residues. Looked up from germline, CDR1 is SGHRS and CDR2 is YFSETQ. The CDR3 loop reads CASGGQGIGEAFF. CDR3 DNA: TGCGCCAGCGGCGGACAGGGGATAGGTGAAGCTTTCTTT.

Note on this clone: Other DNA sequences in the sample encode the same CDR3. The J gene is TRBJ1-1, the V gene TRBV5-6; 9 bases fit TRBD1. CDR1 is SGHDT, CDR2 YYEEEE, per germline. V lost 4 bases, J lost 1 base, and 5 bases stayed unmatched. CDR3 length: 15 residues. The CDR3 spells CASSPTGGENTEAFF. CDR3 in DNA: TGTGCCAGCAGCCCGACAGGGGGGGAGAACACTGAAGCTTTCTTT.

This chain joins TRBV7-8 and TRBJ2-3; 9 bases are shared with TRBD1. The CDR3 totals 16 residues. V lost 5 bases, J lost 4 bases, and 10 bases stayed unmatched. From germline, CDR1 is SGHVS and CDR2 FQNEAQ. Here the CDR3 reads CASSPYGQGYADTQYF. The CDR3 DNA reads TGTGCCAGCAGCCCCTACGGACAGGGGTATGCAGATACGCAGTATTTT.

This clone is a singleton in its sample. This sequence joins TRBV6-5 and TRBJ1-4; D is unresolved. Trimming shortened V by 4 bases and J by 0 bases, and 9 bases separated the two germline ends. There are 15 residues in the CDR3. CDR1 and CDR2 from the germline V gene are MNHEY and SVGAGI. The CDR3 region has the DNA TGTGCCAGCAGTTCGGGGTTAGCAACTAATGAAAAACTGTTTTTT. Encoded protein: CASSSGLATNEKLFF.

The chain carries TRBV30 and TRBJ1-2, with a tentative D call TRBD1 (5 bases). From germline, CDR1 is GTSNPN and CDR2 SVGIG (reference sequence). CDR3 length: 13 amino acids. Trimming removed 3 bases from V and 3 bases from J, with 11 bases in between. DNA for the CDR3: TGTGCCTGGAGGGGACCCTTAGACTATGGCTACACCTTC. Protein sequence: CAWRGPLDYGYTF.

This chain links TRBV2 with TRBJ1-2, with D possibly TRBD1 on 5 matching bases. The CDR3 runs to 17 residues. Trimming left V 7 bases short and J 4 bases short, with 25 bases between. CDR1 and CDR2 from the germline V gene are SNHLY and FYNNEI. The chain's CDR3 is CASIRAGKELSVYGYTF. The CDR3 bases are TGTGCCAGCATAAGGGCAGGGAAAGAATTAAGCGTCTATGGCTACACCTTC.

In this sample, this clone turned up a few times. Different DNA sequences within this sample yield the same CDR3. J is TRBJ2-3 and V is TRBV15; tentatively, D is TRBD2 (5 bases). In germline, CDR1 is LNHNV, CDR2 YYDKDF (reference sequence). The CDR3 totals 13 residues. Trimming removed 0 bases at V and 6 bases at J, with 7 bases between. The CDR3 DNA reads TGTGCCACCAGCAGAGATCCGGGGGATACGCAGTATTTT. Encoded protein: CATSRDPGDTQYF.

V usage is TRBV5-1 and J usage is TRBJ2-7; perhaps TRBD2 as D (5 bases). V was trimmed by 7 bases and J by 12 bases, leaving 29 bases between them. Germline assignment: CDR1 SGHRS and CDR2 YFSETQ. The CDR3 extends over 15 amino acids. The CDR3 is CASEPKDSHPIVRYF. CDR3 coding DNA: TGCGCCAGCGAGCCGAAGGACTCCCACCCTATAGTTAGGTACTTC.

This rearrangement joins TRBV7-9 to TRBJ2-1, with TRBD2 matching 8 bases. Germline trimming cut 4 bases from V and 3 bases from J; bases unmatched to any gene: 8. The CDR3 runs to 16 residues. CDR1 is SEHNR, CDR2 FQNEAQ, per germline (reference sequence). Written as DNA, the CDR3 is TGTGCCAGCAGCTCCCTAAGCGGGAGTTTCTACAATGAGCAGTTCTTC. It encodes CASSSLSGSFYNEQFF.

The chain recombines TRBV30 with TRBJ2-4, with TRBD2 identical over 8 bases. The CDR3 extends over 15 amino acids. In germline, CDR1 is GTSNPN, CDR2 SVGIG (reference sequence). Trimming at V came to 3 bases and at J to 5 bases, leaving 9 bases not matched to a gene. CDR3 sequence reads: CAWSGGGRGENIQYF. CDR3 DNA: TGTGCCTGGAGCGGGGGGGGCCGAGGCGAAAACATTCAGTACTTC.

The chain has TRBV6-6 and TRBJ1-5; possible D gene TRBD1, 6 bases. Germline CDR1 MNHNY, CDR2 SVGAGI (reference sequence). The CDR3 is made up of 13 amino acids. V was pared by 2 bases and J by 15 bases, with 17 bases between. The CDR3 DNA reads TGTGCCAGCAGTTACCTATCGGACAGCACCCGGCATTTT. Encoded protein: CASSYLSDSTRHF.

Of note for this clone: Within the sample, other DNA sequences also encode this same CDR3. The CDR3 protein is CASSLTGQENSPLHF. In DNA, the CDR3 is TGCGCCAGCAGCTTGACCGGACAGGAGAATTCACCCCTCCACTTT. The rearrangement uses TRBV5-1 and TRBJ1-6, with TRBD1 matching 7 bases. V was clipped by 1 base and J by 7 bases; unmatched bases: 5. The CDR3 runs 15 residues. Germline V gene lookup returns CDR1 SGHRS and CDR2 YFSETQ.